This TCR beta chain was obtained from a study of patients and donors after allogeneic stem cell transplantation (dated by TCRdb to 2020 to 2021). Receptor libraries were prepared by RT-PCR. The reads were generated on a NextSeq 550. TCRdb applied fastp at Q25 and MiXCR to the public reads, then kept only in-frame beta chains. All rows with the same CDR3 protein become a single entry with the most common DNA and genes. This sample holds a few hundred thousand distinct CDR3 sequences; 13% to 15% were observed only once. Around a tenth of the sample comes from the top ten. CDR1 and CDR2, looked up from the germline V gene, are SQVTM and ANQGSEA. From its cysteine to its phenylalanine, the CDR3 spans 11 amino acids. The sequence is cut down to CDR3 DNA, 33 bases in frame from base 1. Comment on this clonotype: Its antigen is not yet known. Germline is not matched at one junction end, which may reflect a read error.

The receptor chain draws on TRBV29-1 and TRBJ2-7; 6 matching bases give a weak D call of TRBD1. The material sequenced was blood, either unsorted or a sorted T cell fraction (not recorded which). The receptor was isolated from a human donor who was either an allogeneic HSCT recipient or a stem cell or donor lymphocyte infusion donor (not recorded which). It is not recorded whose cells these are; they may come from a transplant donor. The nucleotides are TGCAGCGCTGAACAGGGTGGGAAGCAGTACTTC. This sequence encodes CSAEQGGKQYF.